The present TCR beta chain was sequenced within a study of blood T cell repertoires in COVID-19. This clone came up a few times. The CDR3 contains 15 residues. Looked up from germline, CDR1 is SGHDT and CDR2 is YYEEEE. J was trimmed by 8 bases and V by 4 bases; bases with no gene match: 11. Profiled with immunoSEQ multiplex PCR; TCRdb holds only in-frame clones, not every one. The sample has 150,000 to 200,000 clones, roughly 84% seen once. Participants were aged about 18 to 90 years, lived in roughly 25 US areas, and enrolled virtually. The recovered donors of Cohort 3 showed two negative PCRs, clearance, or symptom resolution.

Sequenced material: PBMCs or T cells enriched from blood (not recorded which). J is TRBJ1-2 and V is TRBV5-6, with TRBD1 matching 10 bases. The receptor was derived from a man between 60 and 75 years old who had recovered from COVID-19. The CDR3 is CASSLTGTGVNGYTF. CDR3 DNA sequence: TGTGCCAGCAGCCTAACCGGGACAGGGGTTAACGGCTACACCTTC.